This T cell receptor (beta chain) was recorded in a study of OX40 agonist ivuxolimab in advanced cancers. Germline-derived CDR1 and CDR2 are MNHEY and SVGAGI. With 2 bases removed from V and 3 bases from J, the gap between germline ends came to 7 bases. This CDR3 is 13 amino acids long. TCRdb's table, derived via immunoSEQ multiplex PCR, lists solely in-frame clones and lacks some. The sample yields around 70,000 clones, about 83% seen once. The sample holds one count of this clone. The chain has TRBV6-5 and TRBJ1-1, with D possibly being TRBD1 (6 bases). The material sequenced was CD4+ or CD8+ T cells sorted from blood, taken in a trial of the OX40 agonist ivuxolimab. The TCR sequence derives from an adult with an advanced solid tumor such as melanoma, head and neck, liver or kidney cancer. The CDR3, as DNA: TGTGCCAGCAGTTACGAGGGGGACACTGAAGCTTTCTTT. Its translation: CASSYEGDTEAFF.